A single sample is the source of the 23 T cell receptor beta chains below, sequenced in a study of blood T cell repertoires in COVID-19. The data were produced by immunoSEQ multiplex PCR, yet TCRdb's version contains in-frame clones alone and is incomplete. In the table there are some 36,000 clones, 90% of which are singletons. Material for sequencing was peripheral blood. These receptors were taken from a man aged 55 to 69 with active or convalescent COVID-19.

The rearrangement links TRBV5-8 to TRBJ1-2, with D hard to call. The V end was cut by 3 bases, the J end by 4 bases, with 13 bases between. This CDR3 contains 14 residues. Germline V gene sequence: CDR1 SGHTS, CDR2 YDEGEE. CDR3: CASSSDLGVYGYTF. Here the CDR3 DNA reads TGTGCCAGCAGCTCGGATTTGGGAGTCTATGGCTACACCTTC.

The gene calls are TRBV24-1 and TRBJ2-5, with D unclear. V shed 2 bases and J shed 5 bases, with 11 bases lying between them. CDR1 and CDR2 (germline): KGHDR, SFDVKD. CDR3 size: 14 residues. DNA for the CDR3: TGTGCCACCAGTGATTCCCGTCCCCGTGAGACCCAGTACTTC. It encodes CATSDSRPRETQYF.

A note on this clone: This sample also contains other DNA sequences that code for the same CDR3. V usage is TRBV5-1 and J usage is TRBJ2-2, with D maybe TRBD2 (7 bases). The CDR3 has 15 amino acids. Germline CDR1 SGHRS, CDR2 YFSETQ. The germline V and J ends were trimmed by 0 bases and 3 bases, with 9 bases remaining between them. CDR3 in amino acids: CASSLAGGDTGELFF. For the CDR3, the DNA is TGCGCCAGCAGCTTGGCGGGGGGCGACACCGGGGAGCTGTTTTTT. Full variable domain (missing parts from reference TRBV5-1 and TRBJ2-2): KAGVTQTPRYLIKTRGQQVTLSCSPISGHRSVSWYQQTPGQGLQFLFEYFSETQRNKGNFPGRFSGRQFSNSRSEMNVSTLELGDSALYLCASSLAGGDTGELFFGEGSRLTVL.

The V call is TRBV5-8, the J call TRBJ2-6; D gene ambiguous. V was cut by 0 bases and J by 0 bases, with 7 bases left in between. Germline V gene lookup returns CDR1 SGHTS and CDR2 YDEGEE. CDR3 size: 16 residues. This chain's CDR3 is CASSLAVSSGANVLTF. The CDR3 bases are TGTGCCAGCAGCTTGGCCGTTAGCTCTGGGGCCAACGTCCTGACTTTC.

This clone appeared a single time. The chain employs TRBV27 and TRBJ1-2, with TRBD1 matching 8 bases. With V trimmed by 5 bases and J by 1 base, 9 bases remained unmatched. Germline lookup yields CDR1 MNHEY and CDR2 SMNVEV (reference sequence). The CDR3 runs to 16 residues. For the CDR3, the DNA is TGTGCCAGCAGTCCAGGGGGCGCGTTGCATAACTATGGCTACACCTTC. This translates into CASSPGGALHNYGYTF.

This chain connects TRBV2 to TRBJ1-4, with 9 nucleotides matching TRBD1. Looked up from germline, CDR1 is SNHLY and CDR2 is FYNNEI. This CDR3 is 12 amino acids long. CDR3 sequence reads: CGRQGDNEKLFF. In nucleotides, the CDR3 is TGTGGTAGACAGGGGGATAATGAAAAACTGTTTTTT. The full variable domain, its missing parts supplied by reference TRBV2 and TRBJ1-4, is EPEVTQTPSHQVTQMGQEVILRCVPISNHLYFYWYRQILGQKVEFLVSFYNNEISEKSEIFDDQFSVERPDGSNFTLKIRSTKLEDSAMYFCGRQGDNEKLFFGSGTQLSVL.

The CDR3 loop is CASSLESNSPLHF. Written as DNA, the CDR3 is TGTGCCAGCAGCTTAGAATCTAACTCACCCCTCCACTTT. This chain links TRBV7-9 with TRBJ1-6, with D uncertain. Germline V gene sequence: CDR1 SEHNR, CDR2 FQNEAQ (reference sequence). The CDR3 spans 13 residues. Trimming left V 1 base short and J 10 bases short, with 8 bases between.

The rearrangement joins TRBV7-3 to TRBJ1-1; maybe TRBD1 (6 bases). The CDR3 is 14 residues long. The germline CDR1 and CDR2 sequences are SGHTA and FQGTGA. The ends were cut back, 5 bases at V and 3 bases at J, with 13 bases in the middle. CDR3 DNA: TGTGCCAGCAGCGCGTACAGGGAAGACACTGAAGCTTTCTTT. This encodes CASSAYREDTEAFF.

This chain connects TRBV24-1 to TRBJ1-6; 9 bases are a match to TRBD1. Germline V lookup: CDR1 KGHDR, CDR2 SFDVKD. This CDR3 is 16 amino acids long. Trimming removed 0 bases from V and 7 bases from J; junction bases left unmatched: 3. As DNA, the CDR3 is TGTGCCACCAGTGATTTGCACGGACAGGGGAATTCACCCCTCCACTTT. This encodes CATSDLHGQGNSPLHF.

The gene calls are TRBV15 and TRBJ1-5; D might be TRBD1 (6 bases). V lost 8 bases, J lost 3 bases, and 11 bases lay in between. The CDR3 sequence is 13 residues long. Germline V gene data show CDR1 as LNHNV and CDR2 as YYDKDF (reference sequence). The CDR3 loop reads CATSDRNNQPQHF. CDR3 sequence (DNA): TGTGCCACCTCAGACAGGAACAATCAGCCCCAGCATTTT.

The chain is built from TRBV24-1 and TRBJ1-1, with no clear D. V dropped 5 bases and J dropped 10 bases, with 10 bases sitting between them. The germline V gene has CDR1 KGHDR and CDR2 SFDVKD. This CDR3 contains 11 residues. CDR3 nucleotide sequence: TGTGCCACCAGTGCCCCCGAGGGAGCTTTCTTT. Its protein is CATSAPEGAFF.

The rearrangement uses TRBV10-1 and TRBJ2-1; tentatively, D is TRBD1 (6 bases). Germline V lookup: CDR1 WNHNN, CDR2 SYGVQD (reference sequence). CDR3 length equals 16 residues. V lost 0 bases and J lost 10, with 19 bases in between. The DNA of the CDR3 is TGCGCCAGCAGTGAGTCCCAGGGTTTTGGGACAAGAGAGCAGTTCTTC. Its translation: CASSESQGFGTREQFF.

The J gene is TRBJ1-6, the V gene TRBV5-1; 12 bases match TRBD1. In germline, CDR1 is SGHRS, CDR2 YFSETQ. The CDR3 extends over 14 amino acids. Trimming removed 4 bases from V and 9 bases from J; junction bases left unmatched: 2. CDR3 protein: CASSLGQGASPLHF. The CDR3 nucleotides read TGCGCCAGCAGCCTGGGACAGGGGGCTTCACCCCTCCACTTT.

The J gene is TRBJ1-1, the V gene TRBV6-5, with D tentatively TRBD1 (6 bases). Trimming took off 6 bases at V and 1 base at J, with 15 bases between the two ends. The CDR3 sequence is 15 residues long. CDR1 and CDR2 from the germline V gene are MNHEY and SVGAGI. This chain's CDR3 is CASRDPGHPNTEAFF. CDR3 nucleotide sequence: TGTGCCAGCAGGGACCCGGGACACCCGAACACTGAAGCTTTCTTT.

This chain joins TRBV7-6 and TRBJ1-2; 7 nucleotides align to TRBD1. Trimming at V came to 2 bases and at J to 0 bases, leaving 6 bases not matched to a gene. The CDR3 spans 16 residues. Germline V gene data show CDR1 as SGHVS and CDR2 as FNYEAQ. The CDR3 loop reads CASSLTPGGTNYGYTF. The CDR3 DNA is TGTGCCAGCAGCTTAACCCCAGGGGGTACTAACTATGGCTACACCTTC.

The V and J genes are TRBV19 and TRBJ2-7, with D maybe TRBD2 (7 bases). CDR1 is LNHDA, CDR2 SQIVND, per germline (reference sequence). The CDR3 covers 15 residues. Trimming stripped 5 bases from V and 3 bases from J, with 17 bases between. In DNA form, the CDR3 reads TGTGCCAGTAGTTCAAGGGGGAGGGGTCGCTACGAGCAGTACTTC. Its translation is CASSSRGRGRYEQYF.

The CDR3 nucleotides are TGTGCCAGCAGCCCCGGACTAGCGGGAGTCTACGAGCAGTACTTC. This codes for CASSPGLAGVYEQYF. V usage is TRBV7-6 and J usage is TRBJ2-7, with 13 bases identical to TRBD2. Trimming at V came to 5 bases and at J to 3 bases, leaving 4 bases not matched to a gene. The CDR3 has 15 amino acids. The germline V gene has CDR1 SGHVS and CDR2 FNYEAQ.

The chain couples TRBV11-2 to TRBJ2-2, with 8 bases lining up with TRBD2. This CDR3 spans 17 amino acids. The germline CDR1 and CDR2 sequences are SGHAT and FQNNGV. Trimming at V came to 1 base and at J to 7 bases, leaving 11 bases not matched to a gene. The CDR3 DNA is TGTGCCAGCAGCTTAGCCCTTTACGGGAGGGCGGACGGGGAGCTGTTTTTT. It translates to CASSLALYGRADGELFF.

The CDR3 DNA reads TGTGCCACCAGCAGAGATGGAGGGGGCTACACCTTC. It encodes CATSRDGGGYTF. V gene TRBV15 combines with J gene TRBJ1-2, with no clear D. Germline V gene lookup returns CDR1 LNHNV and CDR2 YYDKDF (reference sequence). This CDR3 has 12 amino acids. V lost 0 bases and J lost 8, with 7 bases in between.

V is TRBV24-1 and J is TRBJ2-3; 7 bases line up with TRBD2. CDR3 size: 18 residues. Germline assignment: CDR1 KGHDR and CDR2 SFDVKD. V dropped 3 bases and J dropped 2; count of bases not matched to a gene: 13. This chain's CDR3 is CATSDPRPLAGSTDTQYF. The CDR3 DNA sequence: TGTGCCACCAGTGATCCTCGTCCTTTAGCGGGCTCCACAGATACGCAGTATTTT.

The V call is TRBV5-6, the J call TRBJ2-6, with unresolved D. CDR1 and CDR2 from the germline V gene are SGHDT and YYEEEE. The CDR3 extends over 14 amino acids. V was pared by 1 base and J by 1 base, with 3 bases between. DNA of the CDR3: TGTGCCAGCAGCTTGTATTCTGGGGCCAACGTCCTGACTTTC. Amino acids: CASSLYSGANVLTF. Using reference TRBV5-6 and TRBJ2-6 for the parts outside the CDR3, the full variable domain is DAGVTQSPTHLIKTRGQQVTLRCSPKSGHDTVSWYQQALGQGPQFIFQYYEEEERQRGNFPDRFSGHQFPNYSSELNVNALLLGDSALYLCASSLYSGANVLTFGAGSRLTVL.

This clone occurred once. The genes are TRBV25-1 and TRBJ2-7, with D tentatively TRBD2 (5 bases). CDR3 length: 14 residues. CDR1 is MGHDK, CDR2 SYGVNS, per germline. The V end lost 3 bases, the J end lost 2 bases, and 11 bases lay between the germline ends. CDR3 in DNA: TGTGCCAGCAGTGACCCGGGGTCGACCTACGAGCAGTACTTC. It encodes CASSDPGSTYEQYF.

DNA of the CDR3: TGCGCCAGCTCTGGTTGGGACACAGGCACAGATACGCAGTATTTT. This encodes CASSGWDTGTDTQYF. The rearrangement uses TRBV5-1 and TRBJ2-3; D may be TRBD1 (6 bases). The CDR3 sequence is 15 residues long. V lost 7 bases to trimming and J lost 1 base, with 16 bases between them. Germline-derived CDR1 and CDR2 are SGHRS and YFSETQ.